A single T cell receptor beta chain is shown here with its context. The data were produced by immunoSEQ multiplex PCR, yet TCRdb's version contains in-frame clones alone and is incomplete. The sample shows about 75,000 clones, 60% to 85% of them seen only once. These data come from a study of blood T cell repertoires in COVID-19. Study at large: Sites across the United States, Italy and Spain contributed samples from acute and convalescent COVID-19.

Germline V lookup: CDR1 MDHEN, CDR2 SYDVKM. Losses at the gene ends were 6 bases for V and 5 bases for J; bases not matched to a gene: 12. The CDR3 totals 15 residues. The sequence derives from a woman over 75 with active or convalescent COVID-19. The chain uses TRBV28 and TRBJ2-5, with TRBD1 identical over 7 bases. Input material: peripheral blood. The CDR3 coding sequence is TGTGCCAGCAGGCCCCGGGACAGAAGAGAGGAGACCCAGTACTTC. Its translation is CASRPRDRREETQYF.